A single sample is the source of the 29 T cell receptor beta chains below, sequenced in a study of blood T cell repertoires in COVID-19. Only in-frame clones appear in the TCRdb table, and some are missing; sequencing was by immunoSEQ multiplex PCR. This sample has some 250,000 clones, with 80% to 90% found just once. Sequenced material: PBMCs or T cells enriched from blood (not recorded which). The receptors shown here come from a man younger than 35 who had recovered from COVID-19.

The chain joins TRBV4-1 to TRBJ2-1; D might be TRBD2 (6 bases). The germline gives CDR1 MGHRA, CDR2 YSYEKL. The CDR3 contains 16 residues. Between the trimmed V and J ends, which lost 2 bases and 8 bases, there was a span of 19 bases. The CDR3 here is CASSQLVFPERDEQFF. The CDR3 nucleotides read TGCGCCAGCAGCCAACTCGTGTTTCCAGAGCGGGATGAGCAGTTCTTC.

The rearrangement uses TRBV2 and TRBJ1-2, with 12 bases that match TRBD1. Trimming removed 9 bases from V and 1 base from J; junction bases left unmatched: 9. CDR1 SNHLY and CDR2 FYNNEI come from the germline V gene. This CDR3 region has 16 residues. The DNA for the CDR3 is TGTGCCAGAGCCGGGACAGGGGGCGTCGGTAACTATGGCTACACCTTC. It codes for CARAGTGGVGNYGYTF.

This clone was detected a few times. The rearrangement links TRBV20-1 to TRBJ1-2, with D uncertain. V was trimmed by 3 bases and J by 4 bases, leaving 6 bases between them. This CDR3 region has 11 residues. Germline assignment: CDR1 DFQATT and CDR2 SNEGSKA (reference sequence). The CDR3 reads CSARHIYGYTF. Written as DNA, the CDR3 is TGCAGTGCTAGGCACATCTATGGCTACACCTTC.

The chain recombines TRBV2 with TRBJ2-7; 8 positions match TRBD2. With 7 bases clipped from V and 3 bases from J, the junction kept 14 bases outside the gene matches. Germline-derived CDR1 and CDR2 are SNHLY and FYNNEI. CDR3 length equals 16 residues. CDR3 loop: CASKASVVAGRYEQYF. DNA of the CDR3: TGTGCCAGCAAAGCGTCGGTGGTAGCGGGGCGCTACGAGCAGTACTTC.

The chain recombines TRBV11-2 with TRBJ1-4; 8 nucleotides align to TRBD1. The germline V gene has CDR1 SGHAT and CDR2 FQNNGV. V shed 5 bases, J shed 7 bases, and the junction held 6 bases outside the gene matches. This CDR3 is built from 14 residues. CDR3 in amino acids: CASSRPQGAEKLFF. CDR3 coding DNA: TGTGCCAGCAGCCGGCCCCAGGGGGCTGAAAAACTGTTTTTT.

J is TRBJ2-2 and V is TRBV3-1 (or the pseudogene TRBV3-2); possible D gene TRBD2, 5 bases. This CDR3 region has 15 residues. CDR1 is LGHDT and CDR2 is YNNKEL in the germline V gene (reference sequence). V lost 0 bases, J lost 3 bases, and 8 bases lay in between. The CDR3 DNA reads TGTGCCAGCAGCCAAGAGAGGGCATACACCGGGGAGCTGTTTTTT. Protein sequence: CASSQERAYTGELFF.

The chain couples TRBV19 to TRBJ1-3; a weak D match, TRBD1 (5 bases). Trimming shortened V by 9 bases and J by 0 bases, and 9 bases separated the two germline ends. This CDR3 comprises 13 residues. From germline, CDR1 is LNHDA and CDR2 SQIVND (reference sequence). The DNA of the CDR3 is TGTGCCAGCAGGGTCCACTCTGGAAACACCATATATTTT. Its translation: CASRVHSGNTIYF.

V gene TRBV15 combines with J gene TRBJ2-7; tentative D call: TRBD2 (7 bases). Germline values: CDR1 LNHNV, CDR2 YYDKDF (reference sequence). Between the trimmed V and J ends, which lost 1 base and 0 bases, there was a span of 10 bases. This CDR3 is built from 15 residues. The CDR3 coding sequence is TGTGCCACCAGCAGAGGAGGGGGGGACTCCTACGAGCAGTACTTC. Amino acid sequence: CATSRGGGDSYEQYF.

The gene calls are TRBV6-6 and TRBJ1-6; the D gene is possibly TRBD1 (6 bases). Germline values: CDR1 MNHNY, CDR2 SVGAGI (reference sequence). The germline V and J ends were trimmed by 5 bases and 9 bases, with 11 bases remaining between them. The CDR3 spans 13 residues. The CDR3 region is CASSPGEGSPLHF. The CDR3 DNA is TGTGCCAGCAGTCCAGGGGAGGGTTCACCCCTCCACTTT.

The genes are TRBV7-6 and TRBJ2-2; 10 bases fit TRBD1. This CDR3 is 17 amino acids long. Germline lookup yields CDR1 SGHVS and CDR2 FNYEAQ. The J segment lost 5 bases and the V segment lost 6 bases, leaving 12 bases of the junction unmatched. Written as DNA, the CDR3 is TGTGCCAGCAGAGGACCTCCGAGACAGGGGGCTACCGGGGAGCTGTTTTTT. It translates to CASRGPPRQGATGELFF.

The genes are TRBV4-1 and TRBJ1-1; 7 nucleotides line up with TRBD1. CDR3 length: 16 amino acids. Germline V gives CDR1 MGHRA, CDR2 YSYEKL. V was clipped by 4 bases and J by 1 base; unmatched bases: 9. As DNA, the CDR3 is TGCGCCAGCAGCCTCCACCGACAGGGCTGGAACACTGAAGCTTTCTTT. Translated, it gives CASSLHRQGWNTEAFF.

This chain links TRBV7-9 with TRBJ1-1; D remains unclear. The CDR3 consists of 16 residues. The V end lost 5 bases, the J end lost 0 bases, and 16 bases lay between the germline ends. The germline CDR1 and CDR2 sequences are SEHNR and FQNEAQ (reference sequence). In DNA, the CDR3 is TGTGCCAGCAGCACCGTCGGCGGATCCATGAACACTGAAGCTTTCTTT. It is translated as CASSTVGGSMNTEAFF.

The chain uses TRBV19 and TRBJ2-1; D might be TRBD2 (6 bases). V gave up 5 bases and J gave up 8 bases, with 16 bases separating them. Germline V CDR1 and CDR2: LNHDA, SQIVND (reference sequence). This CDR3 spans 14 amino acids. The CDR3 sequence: CASSWGEVVYEQFF. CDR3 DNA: TGTGCCAGTAGTTGGGGGGAGGTCGTCTATGAGCAGTTCTTC.

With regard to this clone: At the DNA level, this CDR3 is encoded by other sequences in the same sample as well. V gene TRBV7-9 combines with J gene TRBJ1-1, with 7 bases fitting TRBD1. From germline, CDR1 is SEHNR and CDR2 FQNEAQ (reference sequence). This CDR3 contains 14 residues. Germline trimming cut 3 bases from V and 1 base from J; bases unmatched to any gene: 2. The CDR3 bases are TGTGCCAGCAGCTTGGCAGGGGGGAACACTGAAGCTTTCTTT. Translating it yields CASSLAGGNTEAFF.

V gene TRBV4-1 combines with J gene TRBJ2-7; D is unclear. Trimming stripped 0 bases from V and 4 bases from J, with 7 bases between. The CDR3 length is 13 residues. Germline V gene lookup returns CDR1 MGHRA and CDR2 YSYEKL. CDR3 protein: CASSQDTRYEQYF. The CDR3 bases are TGCGCCAGCAGCCAAGATACGAGGTACGAGCAGTACTTC.

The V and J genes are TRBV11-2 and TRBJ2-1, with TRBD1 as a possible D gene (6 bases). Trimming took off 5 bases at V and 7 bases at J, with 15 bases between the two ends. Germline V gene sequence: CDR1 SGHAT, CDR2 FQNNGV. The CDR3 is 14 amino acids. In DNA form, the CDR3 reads TGTGCCAGCAGCACAGGGACGCCGTGGAATGAGCAGTTCTTC. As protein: CASSTGTPWNEQFF.

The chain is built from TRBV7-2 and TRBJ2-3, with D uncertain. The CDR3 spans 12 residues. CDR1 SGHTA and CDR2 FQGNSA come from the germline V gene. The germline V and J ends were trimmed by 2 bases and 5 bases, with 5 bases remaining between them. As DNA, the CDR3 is TGTGCCAGCAGCTTATTGAGAGATACGCAGTATTTT. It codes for CASSLLRDTQYF.

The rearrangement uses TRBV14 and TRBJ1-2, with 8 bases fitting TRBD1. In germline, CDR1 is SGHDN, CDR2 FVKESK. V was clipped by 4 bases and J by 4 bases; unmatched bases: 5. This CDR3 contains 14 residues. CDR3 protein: CASSPPGGTYGYTF. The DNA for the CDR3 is TGTGCCAGCAGCCCCCCAGGGGGCACCTATGGCTACACCTTC.

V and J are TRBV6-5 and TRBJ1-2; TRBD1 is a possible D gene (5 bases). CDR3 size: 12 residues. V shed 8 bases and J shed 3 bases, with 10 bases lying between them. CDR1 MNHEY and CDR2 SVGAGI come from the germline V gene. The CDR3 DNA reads TGTGCCAGCTGGGCGGGGGACTATGGCTACACCTTC. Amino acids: CASWAGDYGYTF.

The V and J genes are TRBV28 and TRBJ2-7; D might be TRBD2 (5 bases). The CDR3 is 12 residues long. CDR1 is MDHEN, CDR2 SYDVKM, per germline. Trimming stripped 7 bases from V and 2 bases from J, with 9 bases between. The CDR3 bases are TGTGCCAGCAACCGGGGAACCTACGAGCAGTACTTC. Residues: CASNRGTYEQYF.

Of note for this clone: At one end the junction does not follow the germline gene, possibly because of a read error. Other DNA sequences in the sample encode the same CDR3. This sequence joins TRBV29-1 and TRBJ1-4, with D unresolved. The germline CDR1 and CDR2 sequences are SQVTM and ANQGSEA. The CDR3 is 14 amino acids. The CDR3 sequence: CSVGLRATNEKLFF. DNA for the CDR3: TGCAGTGTTGGTTTGCGCGCAACTAATGAAAAACTGTTTTTT. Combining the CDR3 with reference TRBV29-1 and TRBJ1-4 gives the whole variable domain SAVISQKPSRDICQRGTSLTIQCQVDSQVTMMFWYRQQPGQSLTLIATANQGSEATYESGFVIDKFPISRPNLTFSTLTVSNMSPEDSSIYLCSVGLRATNEKLFFGSGTQLSVL.

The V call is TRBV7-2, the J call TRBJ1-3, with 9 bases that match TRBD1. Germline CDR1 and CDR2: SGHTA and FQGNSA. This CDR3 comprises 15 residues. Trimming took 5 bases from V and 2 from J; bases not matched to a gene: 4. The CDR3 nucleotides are TGTGCCAGCAGCCGGGACAGGGAAGCTGGAAACACCATATATTTT. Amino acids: CASSRDREAGNTIYF.

The CDR3 bases are TGTGCCAGTAGTATAAGACAGGGTAGTGGTGGGGCCAACGTCCTGACTTTC. This translates into CASSIRQGSGGANVLTF. The chain links TRBV19 to TRBJ2-6; 7 positions match TRBD1. The CDR3 sequence is 17 residues long. From germline, CDR1 is LNHDA and CDR2 SQIVND (reference sequence). V shed 2 bases and J 3 bases; nucleotides not matched to a gene: 7.

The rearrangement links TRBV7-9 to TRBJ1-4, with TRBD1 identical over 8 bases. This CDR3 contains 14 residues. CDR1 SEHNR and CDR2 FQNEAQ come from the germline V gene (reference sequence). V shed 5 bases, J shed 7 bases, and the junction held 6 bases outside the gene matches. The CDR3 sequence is CASSPTGGFEKLFF. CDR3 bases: TGTGCCAGCAGCCCCACAGGGGGGTTTGAAAAACTGTTTTTT.

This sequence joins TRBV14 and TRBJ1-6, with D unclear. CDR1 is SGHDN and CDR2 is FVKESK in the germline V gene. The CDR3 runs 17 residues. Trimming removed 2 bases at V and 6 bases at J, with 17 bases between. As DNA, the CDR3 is TGTGCCAGCAGCCAACCGGGAGCGTTAGTGGGTAATTCACCCCTCCACTTT. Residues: CASSQPGALVGNSPLHF.

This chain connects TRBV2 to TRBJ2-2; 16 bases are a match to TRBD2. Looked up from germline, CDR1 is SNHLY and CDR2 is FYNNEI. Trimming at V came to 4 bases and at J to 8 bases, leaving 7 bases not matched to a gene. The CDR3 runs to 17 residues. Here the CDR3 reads CASSAGTSGRASGELFF. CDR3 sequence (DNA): TGTGCCAGCAGTGCAGGGACTAGCGGGAGGGCCTCTGGGGAGCTGTTTTTT.

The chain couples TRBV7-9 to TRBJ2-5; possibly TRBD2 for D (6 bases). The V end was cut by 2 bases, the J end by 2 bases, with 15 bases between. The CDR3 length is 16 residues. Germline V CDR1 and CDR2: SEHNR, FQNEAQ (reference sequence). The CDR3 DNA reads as TGTGCCAGCAGCTTACGAGGAAATAGCGGACAAGAGACCCAGTACTTC. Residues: CASSLRGNSGQETQYF.

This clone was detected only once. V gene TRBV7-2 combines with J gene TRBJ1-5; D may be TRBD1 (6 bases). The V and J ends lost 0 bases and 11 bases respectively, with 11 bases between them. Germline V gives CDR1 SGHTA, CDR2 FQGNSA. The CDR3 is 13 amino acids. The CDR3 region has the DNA TGTGCCAGCAGCTTAGCGGATAGGGACACCCAGCATTTT. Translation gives CASSLADRDTQHF.

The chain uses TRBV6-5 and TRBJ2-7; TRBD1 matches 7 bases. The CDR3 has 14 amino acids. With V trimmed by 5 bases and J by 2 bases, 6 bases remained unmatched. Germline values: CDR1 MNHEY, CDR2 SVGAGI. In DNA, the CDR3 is TGTGCCAGCAGTCGAAGGGGGCCTCCCTACGAGCAGTACTTC. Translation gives CASSRRGPPYEQYF.